One sample yielded the 31 T cell receptor beta chains listed below, sequenced in a study of blood T cell repertoires in COVID-19. Assay: immunoSEQ multiplex PCR; the TCRdb copy retains only in-frame clones and omits some. This table has around 280,000 clones, 70% to 90% appearing once. The specimen was peripheral blood. The receptors come from a woman under 40 who had recovered from COVID-19.

The chain links TRBV11-2 to TRBJ2-7; 7 bases are a match to TRBD1. The V gene's germline CDR1 is SGHAT and CDR2 FQNNGV. The CDR3 loop spans 17 amino acids. The V and J ends lost 4 bases and 0 bases, in that order; junction bases with no gene match: 12. CDR3 region: CASSSHRGTTPSYEQYF. DNA of the CDR3: TGTGCCAGCAGCTCCCACAGGGGCACTACCCCCTCCTACGAGCAGTACTTC. The complete variable domain, with remaining parts taken from reference TRBV11-2 and TRBJ2-7, reads EAGVAQSPRYKIIEKRQSVAFWCNPISGHATLYWYQQILGQGPKLLIQFQNNGVVDDSQLPKDRFSAERLKGVDSTLKIQPAKLEDSAVYLCASSSHRGTTPSYEQYFGPGTRLTVT.

V and J are TRBV5-4 and TRBJ2-7; D is perhaps TRBD1 (6 bases). This CDR3 is 17 amino acids long. Trimming stripped 3 bases from V and 4 bases from J, with 23 bases between. The germline V gene has CDR1 SGHNT and CDR2 YYREEE (reference sequence). Written as DNA, the CDR3 is TGTGCCAGCAGCTCCCACGACCATGAACAGGGCTTATACGAGCAGTACTTC. Its translation is CASSSHDHEQGLYEQYF.

The rearrangement uses TRBV24-1 and TRBJ2-7, with TRBD1 matching over 11 bases. CDR3 length equals 15 residues. Germline values: CDR1 KGHDR, CDR2 SFDVKD. J lost 4 bases, V lost 4 bases, and 5 bases had no gene match. CDR3 coding DNA: TGTGCCACCAGTGACCACGGGACAGGGGGTTACGAGCAGTACTTC. Translated, it gives CATSDHGTGGYEQYF.

The V and J genes are TRBV14 and TRBJ2-5; D is perhaps TRBD2 (5 bases). V dropped 4 bases and J dropped 5 bases, with 14 bases sitting between them. CDR1 and CDR2 from the germline V gene are SGHDN and FVKESK. The CDR3 consists of 14 residues. CDR3 residues: CASSLSGWWETQYF. CDR3 coding DNA: TGTGCCAGCAGCCTTTCGGGATGGTGGGAGACCCAGTACTTC.

This clone has only a few counts. The CDR3 protein is CASSEAGGDRVYEQYF. The CDR3 bases are TGTGCCAGCAGTGAAGCGGGAGGGGACAGGGTATACGAGCAGTACTTC. J is TRBJ2-7 and V is TRBV2, with 9 bases that match TRBD1. The germline V gene has CDR1 SNHLY and CDR2 FYNNEI. The V and J ends lost 0 bases and 4 bases, in that order; junction bases with no gene match: 7. The CDR3 spans 16 residues.

J is TRBJ1-1 and V is TRBV24-1; TRBD1 matches 8 bases. The V gene end was trimmed by 3 bases and the J gene end by 2 bases; junction bases not matched to a gene: 4. The CDR3 loop spans 15 amino acids. Germline V gene sequence: CDR1 KGHDR, CDR2 SFDVKD. The CDR3 protein is CATSDPGTGNTEAFF. CDR3 nucleotides: TGTGCCACCAGTGATCCCGGGACAGGTAACACTGAAGCTTTCTTT.

The chain is built from TRBV11-2 and TRBJ2-7, with 9 nucleotides matching TRBD1. Germline-derived CDR1 and CDR2 are SGHAT and FQNNGV. This CDR3 has 14 residues. V shed 6 bases, J shed 1 base, and the junction held 4 bases outside the gene matches. The CDR3 loop is CASSPGTGSYEQYF. CDR3 coding DNA: TGTGCCAGCAGTCCGGGGACAGGGTCCTACGAGCAGTACTTC.

The gene calls are TRBV30 and TRBJ2-7; TRBD1 is a possible D gene (6 bases). With 0 bases removed from V and 1 base from J, the gap between germline ends came to 7 bases. CDR3 size: 13 residues. Germline values: CDR1 GTSNPN, CDR2 SVGIG (reference sequence). CDR3 nucleotides: TGTGCCTGGAGTGTAGGGGGTTCCTACGAGCAGTACTTC. Its protein product is CAWSVGGSYEQYF.

The V call is TRBV11-1, the J call TRBJ2-3; the D is unclear. The germline gives CDR1 SGHAT, CDR2 FQDESV (reference sequence). The CDR3 totals 12 residues. Trimming stripped 5 bases from V and 2 bases from J, with 5 bases between. CDR3: CASSEDTDTQYF. CDR3 DNA: TGTGCCAGCAGCGAGGACACAGATACGCAGTATTTT. Supplemented by reference TRBV11-1 and TRBJ2-3, the full variable domain reads EAEVAQSPRYKITEKSQAVAFWCDPISGHATLYWYRQILGQGPELLVQFQDESVVDDSQLPKDRFSAERLKGVDSTLKIQPAELGDSAMYLCASSEDTDTQYFGPGTRLTVL.

The V gene is TRBV27, the J gene TRBJ2-3, with 7 nucleotides matching TRBD1. This CDR3 contains 12 residues. V shed 10 bases, J shed 5 bases, and the junction held 6 bases outside the gene matches. Germline CDR1 and CDR2: MNHEY and SMNVEV (reference sequence). In nucleotides, the CDR3 is TGTGCCACGACAGGGTTGGGAGATACGCAGTATTTT. It is translated as CATTGLGDTQYF.

This clone was seen just once. The gene calls are TRBV12-3 or TRBV12-4 and TRBJ1-1, with TRBD1 as a possible D gene (5 bases). The CDR3 has 13 residues. V lost 4 bases and J lost 5, with 11 bases in between. This CDR3 is CASSSGGATEAFF. Written as DNA, the CDR3 is TGTGCCAGCAGTTCGGGGGGTGCGACTGAAGCTTTCTTT.

The chain joins TRBV2 to TRBJ2-7; 8 bases line up with TRBD1. Germline V gene lookup returns CDR1 SNHLY and CDR2 FYNNEI. The CDR3 is 12 amino acids. The trim removed 8 bases at V and 3 bases at J, leaving 3 bases unmatched. For the CDR3, the DNA is TGTGCCAGCGACAGGGGAATCTACGAGCAGTACTTC. Its translation: CASDRGIYEQYF.

This clone showed up just a few times. The V and J genes are TRBV6-6 and TRBJ1-1; D possibly corresponds to TRBD1 (6 bases). Germline V CDR1 and CDR2: MNHNY, SVGAGI (reference sequence). The CDR3 sequence is 15 residues long. The V end was cut by 5 bases, the J end by 4 bases, with 17 bases between. The DNA of the CDR3 is TGTGCCAGCAGTCGCACGGACAGTGTTTCCACTGAAGCTTTCTTT. Protein: CASSRTDSVSTEAFF.

This rearrangement joins TRBV10-3 to TRBJ1-1; D unclear. V was clipped by 9 bases and J by 1 base, with 9 bases between them. Germline V gives CDR1 ENHRY, CDR2 SYGVKD. The CDR3 has 12 amino acids. The CDR3 region has the DNA TGTGCCATGAGAAATCCGAACACTGAAGCTTTCTTT. Amino acid sequence: CAMRNPNTEAFF.

The gene calls are TRBV12-5 and TRBJ1-3; unclear D gene. The germline gives CDR1 LGHNT, CDR2 FRNRAP. V was trimmed by 0 bases and J by 1 base, leaving 7 bases between them. The CDR3 has 15 amino acids. CDR3 residues: CASGLVLASGNTIYF. CDR3 nucleotide sequence: TGTGCTAGTGGTTTGGTACTAGCTTCTGGAAACACCATATATTTT.

This chain connects TRBV7-2 to TRBJ2-1, with TRBD2 matching over 14 bases. The CDR3 is made up of 17 amino acids. Germline lookup yields CDR1 SGHTA and CDR2 FQGNSA. Germline trimming cut 1 base from V and 8 bases from J; bases unmatched to any gene: 7. CDR3: CASSLETSGGAWDEQFF. CDR3 in DNA: TGTGCCAGCAGCTTAGAGACTAGCGGGGGGGCTTGGGATGAGCAGTTCTTC.

V usage is TRBV6-2 or TRBV6-3 and J usage is TRBJ1-5; D is unclear. There are 13 residues in the CDR3. V lost 2 bases and J 9 bases, leaving 11 bases between the germline ends. CDR1 MNHEY and CDR2 SVGEGT come from the germline V gene. CDR3 coding DNA: TGTGCCAGCAGTTACGAGGGTCAGCGGCCCCAGCATTTT. Translating it yields CASSYEGQRPQHF.

The chain recombines TRBV6-5 with TRBJ2-4; 7 nucleotides line up with TRBD2. The V segment lost 6 bases and the J segment 5 bases; nucleotides outside the gene matches: 7. CDR1 and CDR2 (germline): MNHEY, SVGAGI. The CDR3 consists of 14 residues. CDR3 nucleotide sequence: TGTGCCAGCAGGTCCCTGGGAGGGGAAAACATTCAGTACTTC. This sequence encodes CASRSLGGENIQYF.

This clone is termed medium-sized. The chain combines TRBV6-5 with TRBJ2-2; 7 bases are a match to TRBD1. The V gene's germline CDR1 is MNHEY and CDR2 SVGAGI. Losses at the gene ends were 10 bases for V and 2 bases for J; bases not matched to a gene: 4. This CDR3 contains 13 residues. CDR3 amino acids: CANRGYNTGELFF. The CDR3 DNA reads TGTGCCAACAGGGGCTATAACACCGGGGAGCTGTTTTTT.

V and J are TRBV18 and TRBJ2-3, with 16 bases that match TRBD2. Looked up from germline, CDR1 is KGHSH and CDR2 is LQKENI. V trimming: 3 bases; J trimming: 5 bases; junction bases outside the gene matches: 5. The CDR3 is 17 amino acids. The CDR3 loop is CASSPGTSGRAVDTQYF. The CDR3 bases are TGTGCCAGCTCACCCGGGACTAGCGGGAGGGCCGTAGATACGCAGTATTTT.

This clone was observed at least ten times. The V gene is TRBV6-4, the J gene TRBJ2-1, with D possibly TRBD2 on 6 matching bases. The CDR3 runs 15 residues. V lost 4 bases to trimming and J lost 2 bases, with 12 bases between them. Germline CDR1 reads MRHNA; CDR2 reads SNTAGT. The CDR3 bases are TGTGCCAGCAGTGCCGAAAGCGGGCCCTACAATGAGCAGTTCTTC. This gives the protein CASSAESGPYNEQFF.

This clone was seen a single time. The CDR3 DNA follows: TGTGCCAGCAGTCCTACCCGGGGTAGCGGGAGAATTGAGCAGTACTTC. Protein sequence: CASSPTRGSGRIEQYF. The rearrangement links TRBV27 to TRBJ2-7; 9 bases line up with TRBD2. CDR3 length: 16 amino acids. CDR1 and CDR2 from the germline V gene are MNHEY and SMNVEV (reference sequence). The V gene end was trimmed by 5 bases and the J gene end by 7 bases; junction bases not matched to a gene: 15.

V usage is TRBV12-3 or TRBV12-4 and J usage is TRBJ1-6; no clear D. Trimming pared 5 bases from V and 14 bases from J, leaving 13 bases between. The CDR3 runs 12 residues. The CDR3 loop is CASSPAILTLHF. CDR3 nucleotide sequence: TGTGCCAGCAGTCCCGCTATTTTAACCCTCCACTTT.

The V gene is TRBV10-3, the J gene TRBJ2-3; 10 bases are a match to TRBD2. V lost 4 bases, J lost 5 bases, and 9 bases stayed unmatched. Germline V gene sequence: CDR1 ENHRY, CDR2 SYGVKD. The CDR3 covers 16 residues. CDR3 sequence (DNA): TGTGCCATCAGTGGGAAAGGGGGGACTAGCGTAGATACGCAGTATTTT. It specifies CAISGKGGTSVDTQYF.

The rearrangement joins TRBV6-5 to TRBJ1-2, with a possible D match to TRBD1 (6 bases). This CDR3 has 15 residues. Trimming left V 4 bases short and J 0 bases short, with 12 bases between. Germline CDR1 is MNHEY and CDR2 is SVGAGI. CDR3 residues: CASSSTGPSNYGYTF. In nucleotides, the CDR3 is TGTGCCAGCAGTTCGACAGGACCCTCTAACTATGGCTACACCTTC.

This clone showed up just a few times. The chain couples TRBV3-1 (or the pseudogene TRBV3-2) to TRBJ1-2; tentatively, D is TRBD1 (6 bases). V was cut by 0 bases and J by 5 bases, with 7 bases left in between. Per the germline V gene, CDR1 is LGHDT and CDR2 is YNNKEL (reference sequence). The CDR3 spans 13 residues. The CDR3 DNA reads TGTGCCAGCAGCCAAGAACAGGGTTATGGCTACACCTTC. Protein product: CASSQEQGYGYTF.

This chain joins TRBV18 and TRBJ1-4, with 8 positions matching TRBD1. CDR1 is KGHSH and CDR2 is LQKENI in the germline V gene. Trimming cost V 3 bases and J 3 bases; bases outside gene matches: 3. This CDR3 spans 15 amino acids. Written as DNA, the CDR3 is TGTGCCAGCTCACCGACGACAGGGGCTAATGAAAAACTGTTTTTT. It specifies CASSPTTGANEKLFF.

This clone was seen just once. This chain connects TRBV19 to TRBJ2-2; 7 positions match TRBD1. CDR3 length: 15 amino acids. Unmatched junction bases numbered 6, after V lost 3 bases and J lost 5 bases. The germline V gene has CDR1 LNHDA and CDR2 SQIVND (reference sequence). CDR3 region: CASSITGARTGELFF. In nucleotides, the CDR3 is TGTGCCAGTAGTATCACAGGGGCTAGAACCGGGGAGCTGTTTTTT.

The V call is TRBV24-1, the J call TRBJ2-1; weak D call: TRBD2 (9 bases). Germline assignment: CDR1 KGHDR and CDR2 SFDVKD. The CDR3 consists of 22 residues. Trimming cost V 3 bases and J 9 bases, with 38 bases left between them. The DNA for the CDR3 is TGTGCCACCAGTGATCTTAAGTCGACAGGGGTCATCGGTCTAGCGGGATCCGGTGAGCAGTTCTTC. It encodes CATSDLKSTGVIGLAGSGEQFF.

There are many counts of this clone. V usage is TRBV5-4 and J usage is TRBJ2-6; 7 bases match TRBD2. The germline V gene has CDR1 SGHNT and CDR2 YYREEE (reference sequence). The CDR3 totals 14 residues. The trim removed 6 bases at V and 4 bases at J, leaving 4 bases unmatched. In DNA form, the CDR3 reads TGTGCCAGCACCCGGGAGGACGGGGCCAACGTCCTGACTTTC. This translates into CASTREDGANVLTF.

The chain is built from TRBV6-2 or TRBV6-3 and TRBJ2-2; D is perhaps TRBD1 (6 bases). CDR3 length equals 17 residues. The ends were cut back, 2 bases at V and 0 bases at J, with 13 bases in the middle. Per germline, CDR1 MNHEY and CDR2 SVGEGT. CDR3 loop: CASSYHYRDANTGELFF. CDR3 DNA: TGTGCCAGCAGTTACCATTACAGGGACGCGAACACCGGGGAGCTGTTTTTT.